The clone carrying this T cell receptor (beta chain) has at least ten counts. Its target is not known. Germline loops: CDR1 MNHEY, CDR2 SVGAGI. CDR3 length: 12 amino acids. The V segment lost 6 bases and the J segment 6 bases; nucleotides outside the gene matches: 3. These data originate in a study of T cells in Graves' hyperthyroidism and ophthalmopathy. Findings and caveats of the study: Ophthalmopathy was predicted by the model a median of approximately 6 months ahead of onset.

There were TCR beta CDR3 regions amplified from RNA transcripts. With the HTBI primer set, the TCR CDR3 went through a first round of RT-PCR. TCRdb re-analysed the multiplex PCR reads in MiXCR, keeping a single row per CDR3 protein. The data contain about 840,000 distinct CDR3 sequences, about 38% of them singletons. Reasons for excluding patients were uncontrolled infection, other autoimmune disease, pregnancy or lactation. Diagnosis rested on symptoms, serum thyroxine and TRAb, thyroid ultrasound, and orbital computed tomography. PBMCs came from around 9.7 ml fresh peripheral blood. This receptor was taken from a man aged 18 to 30 with Graves' hyperthyroidism. The chain recombines TRBV6-5 with TRBJ1-2, with 8 bases fitting TRBD1. The sequencing sample was made of blood. CDR3 sequence (DNA): TGTGCCAGCAGAGACAGGGGAGATGGCTACACCTTC. Amino acid sequence: CASRDRGDGYTF.